A selection of T cell receptor beta chains follows, all from one sample in a study of blood T cells in healthy people across ages. TCRdb itself ran the 5' RACE reads through MiXCR, one entry per CDR3 protein. Of approximately 1.5 million distinct CDR3 sequences listed, around 35% are singletons. The sequenced sample was blood. The source of these receptors is a woman in her twenties or thirties in good health. Both conserved end residues are part of each CDR3. The D gene is left open where the match is weak. Only some rows state a clone size, as once, few, many or a class for expanded clones.

size	D	V	J	DNA	CDR3
many	TRBD2	TRBV20-1	TRBJ2-1	TGCAGTGCTAGTTCTAGCGGGGGGCCGTACAATGAGCAGTTCTTC	CSASSSGGPYNEQFF
-	-	TRBV6-2/TRBV6-3	TRBJ1-5	TGTGCCAGCAGCCACTTACAGGGTCAGCCCCAGCATTTT	CASSHLQGQPQHF
-	TRBD2	TRBV20-1	TRBJ2-1	TGCAGTGCTAGAGATTCTAGCGGGAGAGTGTTTAGCAATGAGCAGTTCTTC	CSARDSSGRVFSNEQFF
-	TRBD2	TRBV9	TRBJ2-3	TGTGCCAGCAGCCCAAGAGGGAGCGGGGGAACGTTCACAGATACGCAGTATTTT	CASSPRGSGGTFTDTQYF
few	-	TRBV7-2	TRBJ2-7	TGTGCCAGCAAAACTAGGCTTGCCCCCTACGAGCAGTACTTC	CASKTRLAPYEQYF
few	-	TRBV4-2	TRBJ2-5	TGTGCCAGCAGCCAAGATGGGATGAGAGGGGAGACCCAGTACTTC	CASSQDGMRGETQYF
-	-	TRBV3-1	TRBJ2-3	TGTGCCAGCAGCCAAGATAGTCCCGGGACTCCCACGTGCACGCAGTATTTT	CASSQDSPGTPTCTQYF
-	-	TRBV4-1	TRBJ1-2	TGCGCCAGCAGCCAAAACGTCCGGGATTTCGATTATGGCTACACCTTC	CASSQNVRDFDYGYTF
-	TRBD2	TRBV27	TRBJ2-1	TGTGCCAGCAACGGGGGGGTGCCCAGCTCCTACAATGAGCAGTTCTTC	CASNGGVPSSYNEQFF
-	TRBD1	TRBV28	TRBJ1-2	TGTGCCAGCAGACCCCGACAGGGGGCCCACCATGGCTACACCTTC	CASRPRQGAHHGYTF
-	-	TRBV3-1	TRBJ2-5	TGTGCCAGCAGCCAAGATAGCCACCCCCAGTACTTC	CASSQDSHPQYF
few	-	TRBV9	TRBJ2-7	TGTGCCAGTAACCGGGACGGCGCTAACGAGCAGTACTTC	CASNRDGANEQYF
few	TRBD1	TRBV10-3	TRBJ2-3	TGTGCCATCAGAAGGACAGGGGGCACAGATACGCAGTATTTT	CAIRRTGGTDTQYF
-	-	TRBV5-1	TRBJ2-3	TGCGCCAGCAGGATAGACGCGACAGATACGCAGTATTTT	CASRIDATDTQYF
-	-	TRBV12-3/TRBV12-4	TRBJ1-2	TGTGCCAGCAGTCATCGGGACACTACTAACTATGGCTACACCTTC	CASSHRDTTNYGYTF
few	TRBD2	TRBV7-9	TRBJ2-1	TGTGCCAGCAGAGATCTAGCGGGGGGTAGTGAGCAGTTCTTC	CASRDLAGGSEQFF
-	-	TRBV2	TRBJ2-1	TGTGCCAGCAGTGTAGGGGGAGCTCCCTGGGGTGAGCAGTTCTTC	CASSVGGAPWGEQFF
-	-	TRBV4-2	TRBJ2-7	TGTGCCAGCAGCCAAGAATCTAGTGCCCTCTACGAGCAGTACTTC	CASSQESSALYEQYF
many	-	TRBV12-3/TRBV12-4	TRBJ1-2	TGTGCCAGCAGTTTAAGGGGGGACCGCGCTAACTATGGCTACACCTTC	CASSLRGDRANYGYTF
few	TRBD2	TRBV10-3	TRBJ2-1	TGTGCCATCTCGACTAGCGGCTCCTACAATGAGCAGTTCTTC	CAISTSGSYNEQFF
few	TRBD1	TRBV15	TRBJ2-3	TGTGCCACCAGCCACAGGGACAGGGGTCAAGTTGATACGCAGTATTTT	CATSHRDRGQVDTQYF
few	-	TRBV28	TRBJ2-5	TGTGCCAGCAGTAGTCCCCTAGAAGAGACCCAGTACTTC	CASSSPLEETQYF
-	-	TRBV21-1	TRBJ2-3	TGTGCCAGCAGCAACTGGCAGCCTCTCACAGATACGCAGTATTTT	CASSNWQPLTDTQYF
-	-	TRBV7-9	TRBJ2-7	TGTGCCAGCAGCAAATATAAAGGACAGATAGTAGGGGAGCAGTACTTC	CASSKYKGQIVGEQYF
-	-	TRBV10-3	TRBJ1-1	TGTGCCACCACGGGGCAAAAGGGCACTGAAGCTTTCTTT	CATTGQKGTEAFF
-	-	TRBV30	TRBJ1-1	TGTGCCTGGGCCGAACTCAGGGACACTGAAGCTTTCTTT	CAWAELRDTEAFF
-	TRBD2	TRBV3-1	TRBJ2-7	TGTGCCAGCAGCCAAGATTGGGGACTAGCGGGCCCCTACGAGCAGTACTTC	CASSQDWGLAGPYEQYF
-	TRBD2	TRBV20-1	TRBJ2-3	TGCAGTGCTAGAGCAGCGGGGGGGAACACAGATACGCAGTATTTT	CSARAAGGNTDTQYF
few	-	TRBV7-9	TRBJ2-3	TGTGCCAGCAGTAACTCCAGGGGAGGAACAGATACGCAGTATTTT	CASSNSRGGTDTQYF
once	TRBD1	TRBV7-9	TRBJ1-2	TGTGCCAGCAGCTTAGCGATGGACAGGGGGTCAGGCTACACCTTC	CASSLAMDRGSGYTF
many	-	TRBV12-3/TRBV12-4	TRBJ2-1	TGTGCCAGCAGTTTAGCCCCCAATGAGCAGTTCTTC	CASSLAPNEQFF
few	TRBD2	TRBV12-3/TRBV12-4	TRBJ2-3	TGTGCCAGCAGCAGCGGTAGCGGGTATGACACGCAGTATTTT	CASSSGSGYDTQYF
few	TRBD2	TRBV20-1	TRBJ2-1	TGCAGTGCGGGGCGGGGGACCTCCTACAATGAGCAGTTCTTC	CSAGRGTSYNEQFF
-	-	TRBV4-2	TRBJ1-2	TGTGCCAGCATCAATCCAGGGGCGTCACGGGGCTACACCTTC	CASINPGASRGYTF
few	TRBD2	TRBV3-1	TRBJ2-3	TGTGCCAGCAGCAGAAGACTAGCGGGAGGTATCTCGGCAGATACGCAGTATTTT	CASSRRLAGGISADTQYF
-	-	TRBV6-2/TRBV6-3	TRBJ1-4	TGTGCCACCAACCGAGGGGGGCGAGGTGAAAAACTGTTTTTT	CATNRGGRGEKLFF
-	TRBD1	TRBV7-8	TRBJ2-5	TGTGCCAGCAGCGTCGGGACAGGGTCGCAAGAGACCCAGTACTTC	CASSVGTGSQETQYF
few	-	TRBV7-3	TRBJ2-5	TGTGCCAGCAGCTTAACGTCCGGGGGCGGGCAAGAGACCCAGTACTTC	CASSLTSGGGQETQYF
-	-	TRBV21-1	TRBJ2-5	TGTGCCAGCAGCACCCACCAACTAGCGGGGCGACAAGAGACCCAGTACTTC	CASSTHQLAGRQETQYF
few	TRBD1	TRBV27	TRBJ2-5	TGTGCCAGCAGTTCCCGGGGACAGGGGAAAGAGACCCAGTACTTC	CASSSRGQGKETQYF
-	-	TRBV7-9	TRBJ2-5	TGTGCCAGCAGCTTACCCCTAGGAAACCAAGAGACCCAGTACTTC	CASSLPLGNQETQYF
-	-	TRBV30	TRBJ2-5	TGTGCCTGGACCCCCAGGGACTTGGCAGGGGAGACCCAGTACTTC	CAWTPRDLAGETQYF
few	-	TRBV4-1	TRBJ2-3	TGCGCCAGCAGCCAAAGGGGGGCACCACCAGATACGCAGTATTTT	CASSQRGAPPDTQYF
few	TRBD2	TRBV28	TRBJ2-7	TGTGCCAGCAGTTTCCCCGCCCTCCAGCGGGACGGCACGGGACAGCAGTACTTC	CASSFPALQRDGTGQQYF
-	-	TRBV29-1	TRBJ1-1	TGCAGCGGTGTTGACACTGAAGCTTTCTTT	CSGVDTEAFF
few	TRBD1	TRBV12-3/TRBV12-4	TRBJ1-5	TGTGCCAGCAGTTTTGAGGGGGCGGGGGGGCCCCAGCATTTT	CASSFEGAGGPQHF
few	-	TRBV20-1	TRBJ1-2	TGCAGTGCCAGCGGGGAGTTCGGCCATGGCTACACCTTC	CSASGEFGHGYTF
few	TRBD2	TRBV2	TRBJ2-1	TGTGCCAGCAGGGCCACCAGCGGGGGGATCAATGAGCAGTTCTTC	CASRATSGGINEQFF
few	-	TRBV6-6	TRBJ2-7	TGTGCCAGCAGTAACGACCCTATAAGCGAGCAGTACTTC	CASSNDPISEQYF
few	TRBD1	TRBV18	TRBJ2-7	TGTGCCAGCTCGCCAGCCGGGACAGGGCCACGCGAGCAGTACTTC	CASSPAGTGPREQYF
many	-	TRBV20-1	TRBJ2-7	TGCAGTGCTAGTACGTTAGGAACGGATTCCTACGAGCAGTACTTC	CSASTLGTDSYEQYF
few	-	TRBV29-1	TRBJ1-1	TGCAGCGCTTCGGACAGCATGAACACTGAAGCTTTCTTT	CSASDSMNTEAFF
-	TRBD1	TRBV5-1	TRBJ2-1	TGCGCCAGCAGGCCCTATTTCGCTGGACAGGGGTACAATGAGCAGTTCTTC	CASRPYFAGQGYNEQFF
-	-	TRBV9	TRBJ1-1	TGTGCCAGCAGCGCCACCTTGAACACTGAAGCTTTCTTT	CASSATLNTEAFF
once	-	TRBV27	TRBJ1-1	TGTGCCAGCAGCCTAATAAGGCAGTCAATAAGAATGAACACTGAAGCTTTCTTT	CASSLIRQSIRMNTEAFF
-	TRBD2	TRBV5-1	TRBJ2-3	TGCGCCAGCAGCTCGGAACTAGCGGGGGATACGCAGTATTTT	CASSSELAGDTQYF
many	-	TRBV7-3	TRBJ2-3	TGTGCCAGCAGCTTAACCGGGAGTAAAGATACGCAGTATTTT	CASSLTGSKDTQYF
-	TRBD1	TRBV6-5	TRBJ1-2	TGTGCCAGCAGGTCGACAGGGACCGTTCCTAACTATGGCTACACCTTC	CASRSTGTVPNYGYTF
-	-	TRBV19	TRBJ2-3	TGTGCCAGTAAAGGAAATAGCGGCGCAGATACGCAGTATTTT	CASKGNSGADTQYF